The present TCR beta chain was sequenced within a study of T cells in Graves' hyperthyroidism and ophthalmopathy (dated by TCRdb to the late 2010s). A note on the overall study: Peripheral blood samples were taken at the time of initial diagnosis, prior to any treatment. To identify distinguishing TCR V-J signatures, a discovery cohort of 90 to 100 patients was used, comprising 43 with Graves' ophthalmopathy and around 60 with stable Graves' hyperthyroidism. An independent validation cohort of fewer than 20 hyperthyroidism patients and about 16 patients who later progressed to ophthalmopathy tested prospective prediction of ophthalmopathy. The 100 discovery patients were divided at random into training and test sets in a 7:3 ratio. In addition, the study compared T-cell repertoires in thyroid tissue and in blood from roughly six Graves' hyperthyroidism patients. Once sampling was done, hyperthyroidism patients were given methimazole at a starting dose of 30 mg daily, whereas ophthalmopathy patients were given high-dose intravenous methylprednisolone. TCR Vbeta CDR3 sequencing of around 130 peripheral blood samples (43 ophthalmopathy, 75 to 85 hyperthyroidism and approximately 17 progressor patients) is reported in the paper.

Study-wide conclusions, independent of this receptor: No statistical method was used to set the sample size in advance, and investigators knew the group allocation. In validation, progression to ophthalmopathy was predicted by the model with 70.59% sensitivity and about 72% specificity, a median of about 6.4 months before onset. Most expanded thyroid clonotypes (frequency above 0.001) were also detected in blood, suggesting blood repertoires may reflect thyroid immune responses. A 13 V-J signature model separated ophthalmopathy from stable hyperthyroidism, with around 90% sensitivity and about 81% specificity in cross-validation and 80%/75% in testing.

For this clonotype: Its antigen target is currently unknown. The input lacks base qualities; no much larger clone sits a single base away.

Hyperthyroidism patients were aged 18 to 65 years and newly diagnosed, with disease duration of less than 2 months. Patients with uncontrolled infections, other autoimmune diseases, pregnancy or lactation were excluded. Diagnoses were based on clinical symptoms, serum thyroxine and TRAb, thyroid ultrasound and orbital computed tomography. For progressor patients, blood was drawn at the first diagnosis of hyperthyroidism, before any ophthalmopathy symptoms had appeared. PBMCs were separated from roughly 10 ml of fresh peripheral blood using Ficoll-Paque density gradient centrifugation. Progressor patients were initially diagnosed with Graves' hyperthyroidism and developed ophthalmopathy during follow-up. Trizol reagent was used to extract total RNA, and RNA quality was then checked on an Agilent 2100 Bioanalyzer. The TCR beta CDR3 regions were amplified from RNA transcripts. A first-round RT-PCR of the TCR CDR3 used the HTBI primer set with the Qiagen OneStep RT-PCR kit. Libraries were constructed in a second round of multiplex PCR, after which size selection and purification were carried out. Libraries were sequenced paired-end with 100 bp reads on an Illumina HiSeq2000. The study's processing was this. SOAPnuke was used to process the raw data, with reads discarded if the reads contained adapters or uncalled bases, had a mean Phred below 15, or lacked an exact constant-primer or identifier match. High-quality paired reads were merged with COPE v1.2.5, and unique nucleotide sequences were defined as clonotypes. MiTCR v1.1 was used to align the clonotypes against IMGT TRBV, TRBD and TRBJ reference segments. The analysis was restricted to V-J combinations with a frequency above 0.0001, which together covered approximately 99% of the repertoires. A TCS score was defined as the ratio between F50 (clonal expansion) and ExV (chaos), using BLOSUM62-based TCRdist between CDR3 peptides within each V-J. Welch's t-statistics and random forest reduced 450 to 600 V-J features to some 14, which were used in a naive Bayes classifier (R e1071). Starting from the raw public reads, TCRdb applied fastp trimming at Q25, assembled clones with MiXCR and retained in-frame beta chains. Rows merge per CDR3 protein into single entries with the most common DNA and genes. These V and J calls rely on TCRdb rather than the paper's analysis. The table for this sample lists about 770,000 distinct CDR3 sequences; 18% of them were counted only once. Jointly, the top ten make up approximately 15% of the sample.

The sample comprised blood. The source is a woman aged 45-65 years with Graves' hyperthyroidism that later progressed to Graves' ophthalmopathy.

In nucleotide form, the sequence is TGCAGCGTTTCTTGGGGCCGGAACACTGAAGCTTTCTTT. It is translated as CSVSWGRNTEAFF. The V and J segments used are TRBV29-1 and TRBJ1-1, with TRBD1 tentatively as D gene (5 bases match). The V end loses 5 bases and the J end loses 1 base, and a stretch of 11 bases separates them. The germline V gene supplies CDR1 SQVTM and CDR2 ANQGSEA. Inclusive of the bounding cysteine and phenylalanine, the CDR3 is 13 residues long. Only CDR3 DNA remains: 39 bases, in frame from the first base.